The rows below give T cell receptor beta chains drawn from one sample of a study of blood T cell repertoires in COVID-19. Sequencing used immunoSEQ multiplex PCR; TCRdb keeps in-frame clones, though not all of them. The repertoire holds some 100,000 clones, with about 89% as singletons. The sample was peripheral blood. These receptors originate from a man aged 50 or older with acute or convalescent COVID-19. The CDR3 runs from the conserved cysteine through the conserved F or W. The order of the fields is V gene, D gene, CDR3 length, J gene, clone size, CDR3 protein, CDR3 DNA. D genes are given only for firm matches. Size is omitted from some rows. Given values are once, few, many or a class for expanded clones.

>TRBV5-1|TRBD1|12|TRBJ1-1|.
CASSRTGAEAFF
TGCGCCAGCAGCCGCACAGGGGCTGAAGCTTTCTTT
>TRBV5-6|.|12|TRBJ1-2|.
CASSLRWQGYTF
TGTGCCAGCAGCCTCAGGTGGCAGGGCTACACCTTC
>TRBV7-9|TRBD1|14|TRBJ1-6|.
CASSQGAPDSPLHF
TGTGCCAGCAGCCAGGGGGCGCCGGATTCACCCCTCCACTTT
>TRBV4-2|TRBD1|16|TRBJ1-2|.
CVSSQPWTGDPYGYTF
TGTGTCAGCAGCCAACCGTGGACAGGGGACCCCTATGGCTACACCTTC
>TRBV19|TRBD1|15|TRBJ1-1|.
CASSLGQGMNTEAFF
TGTGCCAGTAGTTTGGGACAGGGGATGAACACTGAAGCTTTCTTT
>TRBV9|.|16|TRBJ2-1|.
CASSPKRGTSYNEQFF
TGTGCCAGCAGCCCTAAACGGGGGACCTCCTACAATGAGCAGTTCTTC
>TRBV6-5|.|15|TRBJ1-4|.
CASRKGGRTGEKLFF
TGTGCCAGCAGGAAAGGGGGAAGGACGGGCGAAAAACTGTTTTTT
>TRBV7-2|TRBD1|14|TRBJ1-5|.
CASSPGTGVKPQHF
TGTGCCAGCAGCCCCGGGACAGGGGTGAAGCCCCAGCATTTT
>TRBV13|TRBD2|16|TRBJ2-7|.
CASSSVVSGGAYEQYF
TGTGCCAGCAGCTCAGTAGTTAGCGGGGGGGCCTACGAGCAGTACTTC
>TRBV5-6|TRBD2|14|TRBJ2-3|.
CASSPGLASDTQYF
TGTGCCAGCAGCCCGGGACTAGCGTCAGATACGCAGTATTTT
>TRBV5-1|TRBD1|13|TRBJ1-1|.
CATKDRLNTEAFF
TGCGCCACCAAGGACAGGTTGAACACTGAAGCTTTCTTT
>TRBV2|TRBD1|14|TRBJ1-2|.
CASLGTGDRYGYTF
TGTGCCAGCTTAGGTACAGGGGATCGCTATGGCTACACCTTC
>TRBV24-1|TRBD1|14|TRBJ1-5|once
CATSRGQGNQPQHF
TGTGCCACCTCGAGGGGACAGGGCAATCAGCCCCAGCATTTT
>TRBV15|TRBD1|16|TRBJ1-1|.
CATSREPRTGGNVAFF
TGTGCCACCAGCAGAGAACCTAGGACAGGGGGAAACGTAGCTTTCTTT
>TRBV7-8|.|14|TRBJ2-5|.
CASSPTPRQETQYF
TGTGCCAGCAGTCCCACTCCGCGTCAAGAGACCCAGTACTTC
>TRBV18|TRBD1|15|TRBJ1-4|.
CASSPGTGLNEKLFF
TGTGCCAGCTCACCCGGGACAGGACTTAATGAAAAACTGTTTTTT
>TRBV4-3|.|18|TRBJ2-1|.
CASSADREGLPYYNEQFF
TGCGCCAGCAGCGCGGACAGGGAGGGCCTCCCTTACTACAATGAGCAGTTCTTC
>TRBV6-5|.|14|TRBJ1-2|.
CVSGLFVGDYGYTF
TGTGTCAGCGGCCTGTTTGTAGGGGACTATGGCTACACCTTC
>TRBV27|TRBD1|15|TRBJ2-5|.
CASKGGLLPQETQYF
TGTGCCAGCAAAGGGGGCCTTTTACCTCAAGAGACCCAGTACTTC
>TRBV19|.|15|TRBJ2-2|.
CASRMGHLNTGELFF
TGTGCCAGCCGTATGGGACACCTGAACACCGGGGAGCTGTTTTTT
>TRBV6-2/TRBV6-3|.|14|TRBJ1-2|.
CASSYRGGVGGYTF
TGTGCCAGCAGTTATCGAGGAGGGGTCGGTGGCTACACCTTC
>TRBV3-1/TRBV3-2|.|15|TRBJ2-1|.
CASSQGGGLYNEQFF
TGTGCCAGCAGCCAAGGCGGGGGCTTGTACAATGAGCAGTTCTTC
>TRBV7-9|.|13|TRBJ1-1|.
CASSWRANTEAFF
TGTGCCAGCAGCTGGAGGGCGAACACTGAAGCTTTCTTT
>TRBV11-1|.|15|TRBJ1-2|.
CASSLESQGGYGYTF
TGTGCCAGCAGCTTAGAGTCCCAGGGAGGCTATGGCTACACCTTC
>TRBV7-2|TRBD2|15|TRBJ2-7|.
CASTEPRGAAYEQYF
TGTGCCAGCACCGAGCCGCGGGGGGCGGCCTACGAGCAGTACTTC
>TRBV7-8|TRBD1|15|TRBJ1-2|.
CASSPGTGINYGYTF
TGTGCCAGCAGCCCCGGGACAGGGATTAACTATGGCTACACCTTC
>TRBV12-5|TRBD1|15|TRBJ1-1|few
CASGLTTGLGTEAFF
TGTGCTAGTGGTTTGACGACAGGGCTGGGCACTGAAGCTTTCTTT
>TRBV4-1|.|15|TRBJ1-5|.
CASSPFRVSNQPQHF
TGCGCCAGCAGCCCCTTCCGGGTCAGCAATCAGCCCCAGCATTTT
>TRBV19|TRBD1|17|TRBJ1-5|.
CASSRLQGEGGNQPQHF
TGTGCCAGTAGTAGACTACAGGGGGAAGGGGGCAATCAGCCCCAGCATTTT
>TRBV18|.|15|TRBJ2-2|.
CASSPLGDNTGELFF
TGTGCCAGCTCACCGCTCGGGGATAACACCGGGGAGCTGTTTTTT
>TRBV2|.|14|TRBJ1-3|few
CASSEGSFGNTIYF
TGTGCCAGCAGTGAAGGGAGTTTTGGAAACACCATATATTTT
>TRBV5-1|TRBD1|14|TRBJ2-7|.
CASSLGTGTYEQYF
TGCGCCAGCAGCTTGGGGACAGGGACCTACGAGCAGTACTTC
>TRBV6-5|.|13|TRBJ1-5|.
CASSYGGGQPQHF
TGTGCCAGCAGTTACGGGGGGGGCCAGCCCCAGCATTTT
>TRBV4-1|TRBD1|15|TRBJ1-5|.
CASSPRDRENQPQHF
TGCGCCAGCAGCCCTCGGGACAGAGAAAATCAGCCCCAGCATTTT
>TRBV27|.|13|TRBJ1-1|.
CASSLSAQGEAFF
TGTGCCAGCAGTTTATCCGCCCAGGGCGAAGCTTTCTTT
>TRBV5-1|TRBD2|14|TRBJ2-7|.
CASSLLAGGYEQYF
TGCGCCAGCAGCCTTCTAGCGGGTGGCTACGAGCAGTACTTC
>TRBV2|.|13|TRBJ1-1|.
CALKAGALTEAFF
TGTGCCCTCAAGGCAGGGGCGTTAACTGAAGCTTTCTTT
>TRBV10-2|.|13|TRBJ1-3|.
CASRGTGFSTIYF
TGCGCCAGCAGGGGAACAGGGTTTAGCACCATATATTTT
>TRBV4-3|TRBD2|17|TRBJ2-5|.
CASSQDWAGGPSETQYF
TGCGCCAGCAGCCAAGATTGGGCGGGGGGGCCTTCAGAGACCCAGTACTTC
>TRBV29-1|.|13|TRBJ1-1|.
CSVAGQLNTEAFF
TGCAGCGTTGCAGGACAGCTCAACACTGAAGCTTTCTTT
>TRBV7-9|.|15|TRBJ1-6|.
CASSLVPGFNSPLHF
TGTGCCAGCAGCTTAGTCCCGGGGTTTAATTCACCCCTCCACTTT
>TRBV9|.|14|TRBJ1-5|.
CASSVDAGNQPQHF
TGTGCCAGCAGCGTAGATGCCGGGAACCAGCCCCAGCATTTT
>TRBV5-5|.|13|TRBJ2-1|.
CASSSLTGNEQFF
TGTGCCAGCAGCTCGTTGACTGGAAATGAGCAGTTCTTC
>TRBV6-5|TRBD1|13|TRBJ1-1|.
CASSSPGGTEAFF
TGTGCCAGCAGTTCCCCAGGGGGCACTGAAGCTTTCTTT
>TRBV11-3|.|14|TRBJ1-3|.
CASRHRVAGNTIYF
TGTGCCAGCAGGCATCGAGTAGCAGGAAACACCATATATTTT
>TRBV3-1/TRBV3-2|.|16|TRBJ1-2|.
CASSQGHREGWVGYTF
TGTGCCAGCAGCCAGGGACACAGGGAGGGCTGGGTCGGCTACACCTTC
>TRBV5-6|.|14|TRBJ1-2|.
CASSFGRGTDGYTF
TGTGCCAGCAGCTTCGGTCGGGGAACAGATGGCTACACCTTC
>TRBV7-9|TRBD1|15|TRBJ1-3|.
CASSLGDRDGNTIYF
TGTGCCAGCAGCTTAGGAGACAGGGATGGAAACACCATATATTTT